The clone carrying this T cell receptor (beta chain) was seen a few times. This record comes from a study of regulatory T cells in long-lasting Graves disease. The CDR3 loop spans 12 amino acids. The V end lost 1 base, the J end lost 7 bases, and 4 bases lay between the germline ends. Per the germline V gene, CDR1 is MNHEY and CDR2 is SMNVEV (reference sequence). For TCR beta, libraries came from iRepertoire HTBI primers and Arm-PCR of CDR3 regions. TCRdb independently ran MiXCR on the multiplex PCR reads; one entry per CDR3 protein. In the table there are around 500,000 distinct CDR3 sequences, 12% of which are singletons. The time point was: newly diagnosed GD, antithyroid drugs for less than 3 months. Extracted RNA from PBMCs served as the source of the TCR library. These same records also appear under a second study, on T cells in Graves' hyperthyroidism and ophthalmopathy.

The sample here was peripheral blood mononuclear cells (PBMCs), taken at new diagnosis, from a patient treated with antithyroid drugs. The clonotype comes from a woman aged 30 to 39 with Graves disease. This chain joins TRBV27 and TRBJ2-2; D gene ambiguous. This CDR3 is CASSLYGGELFF. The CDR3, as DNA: TGTGCCAGCAGTTTATACGGCGGGGAGCTGTTTTTT.